A single sample is the source of the 12 T cell receptor beta chains below, sequenced in a study of blood T cells in healthy people across ages. A second PCR of 7 to 11 cycles used a sample-barcoded 5' primer and a J-beta primer mix. TCRdb independently ran MiXCR on the 5' RACE reads; one entry per CDR3 protein. Of approximately 800,000 distinct CDR3 sequences detected, roughly 60% appear once; the ten largest clones hold 22%. Sequencing was done on a sample of blood. The source is a man in his thirties or forties in good health.

This clonotype was counted a few times. The V call is TRBV4-3, the J call TRBJ2-1; D may match TRBD1 or TRBD2 (6 bases each). This CDR3 has 15 amino acids. V was cut by 7 bases and J by 5 bases, with 18 bases left in between. Germline V gene sequence: CDR1 LGHNA, CDR2 YSLEER. CDR3 residues: CASKASDRTNNEQFF. Here the CDR3 DNA reads TGCGCCAGCAAAGCTTCCGACAGGACTAACAATGAGCAGTTCTTC.

This clonotype was seen once. This chain links TRBV7-6 with TRBJ2-7; the match to TRBD1 covers 10 bases. Germline loops: CDR1 SGHVS, CDR2 FNYEAQ. This CDR3 is 15 amino acids long. J was trimmed by 3 bases and V by 5 bases; bases with no gene match: 7. The CDR3 here is CASSPGQGIFYEQYF. CDR3 DNA sequence: TGTGCCAGCAGCCCGGGACAGGGGATATTCTACGAGCAGTACTTC. Supplemented by reference TRBV7-6 and TRBJ2-7, the full variable domain reads GAGVSQSPRYKVTKRGQDVALRCDPISGHVSLYWYRQALGQGPEFLTYFNYEAQQDKSGLPNDRFSAERPEGSISTLTIQRTEQRDSAMYRCASSPGQGIFYEQYFGPGTRLTVT.

As for this clonotype: A junction boundary mismatches the germline segment, possibly from a read error. This sequence joins TRBV20-1 and TRBJ1-1, with D uncertain. The germline V gene encodes CDR1 DFQATT and CDR2 SNEGSKA (reference sequence). CDR3 length: 15 residues. The CDR3 sequence: CRARDPGAMNTEAFF. CDR3 nucleotides: TGCAGAGCTAGAGATCCGGGAGCCATGAACACTGAAGCTTTCTTT.

This clonotype has just a few counts. CDR3 amino acids: CASSQTNSLGNQPQHF. For the CDR3, the DNA is TGTGCCAGCAGCCAAACAAACAGCCTGGGCAATCAGCCCCAGCATTTT. This chain links TRBV7-9 with TRBJ1-5; D not certain. This CDR3 is 16 amino acids long. The V gene lost 5 bases and the J gene lost 2 bases, with 16 bases spanning the gap. Germline CDR1 is SEHNR and CDR2 is FQNEAQ (reference sequence).

This chain uses TRBV4-2 with TRBJ2-7, with TRBD2 matching 7 bases. The germline V gene has CDR1 LGHNA and CDR2 YNFKEQ. CDR3 length: 14 amino acids. V gave up 2 bases and J gave up 4 bases; unmatched junction bases: 5. CDR3 protein: CASSQSGDGYEQYF. The CDR3 DNA follows: TGTGCCAGCAGCCAAAGCGGGGATGGATACGAGCAGTACTTC.

The chain combines TRBV28 with TRBJ2-1; D remains ambiguous. V gave up 10 bases and J gave up 0 bases, with 10 bases separating them. CDR1 is MDHEN, CDR2 SYDVKM, per germline. This CDR3 has 13 amino acids. The CDR3, as DNA: TGTGCCACCTGGGGTAGCTCCTACAATGAGCAGTTCTTC. It translates to CATWGSSYNEQFF. Variable domain in full (rest from reference TRBV28 and TRBJ2-1): DVKVTQSSRYLVKRTGEKVFLECVQDMDHENMFWYRQDPGLGLRLIYFSYDVKMKEKGDIPEGYSVSREKKERFSLILESASTNQTSMYLCATWGSSYNEQFFGPGTRLTVL.

The gene calls are TRBV20-1 and TRBJ2-1; no clear D. Deletions cut 6 bases from V and 5 bases from J, with 26 bases between. This CDR3 contains 17 residues. Germline-derived CDR1 and CDR2 are DFQATT and SNEGSKA (reference sequence). The CDR3 DNA sequence: TGCAGTGCCGTCCCCGCACATGTAGTCCTCCGGGACAATGAGCAGTTCTTC. This encodes CSAVPAHVVLRDNEQFF.

This chain joins TRBV4-3 and TRBJ2-5; D is uncertain. The J call may be incorrect, as the DNA end agrees better with TRBJ2-7. Germline V CDR1 and CDR2: LGHNA, YSLEER. The CDR3 runs to 14 residues. This chain's CDR3 is CASSQDNKRYEQYF. In DNA, the CDR3 is TGCGCCAGCAGCCAAGATAATAAAAGATACGAGCAGTACTTC.

The J gene is TRBJ1-1, the V gene TRBV6-6; D may be TRBD1 (5 bases). V was cut by 7 bases and J by 0 bases, with 18 bases left in between. Per germline, CDR1 MNHNY and CDR2 SVGAGI (reference sequence). CDR3 length: 16 residues. This CDR3 reads CASTPGQGTMNTEAFF. For the CDR3, the DNA is TGTGCCAGCACCCCTGGGCAGGGAACCATGAACACTGAAGCTTTCTTT.

A few counts support this clonotype. This chain connects TRBV20-1 to TRBJ2-3, with D perhaps matching TRBD2 (6 bases). There are 14 residues in the CDR3. Germline CDR1 is DFQATT and CDR2 is SNEGSKA (reference sequence). Trimming removed 2 bases at V and 3 bases at J, with 12 bases between. CDR3 sequence: CSARLGGETDTQYF. For the CDR3, the DNA is TGCAGTGCTAGATTAGGAGGGGAGACAGATACGCAGTATTTT.

This clonotype was detected ten times or more. The gene calls are TRBV20-1 and TRBJ1-2; D call uncertain. Germline values: CDR1 DFQATT, CDR2 SNEGSKA (reference sequence). There are 13 residues in the CDR3. The V end was cut by 3 bases, the J end by 8 bases, with 16 bases between. Here the CDR3 reads CSARFQGLRGYTF. For the CDR3, the DNA is TGCAGTGCTAGGTTCCAAGGGCTCAGAGGCTACACCTTC.

This clonotype is a singleton in its sample. The J gene is TRBJ1-1, the V gene TRBV6-5, with a possible D match to TRBD1 (5 bases). The CDR3 totals 13 residues. Germline CDR1 reads MNHEY; CDR2 reads SVGAGI. Trimming removed 1 base at V and 4 bases at J, with 7 bases between. CDR3 nucleotide sequence: TGTGCCAGCAGTTACTTCGGGACCACTGAAGCTTTCTTT. Residues: CASSYFGTTEAFF.